A selection of T cell receptor beta chains follows, all from one sample in a study of T cell responses to AZD1222 COVID-19 vaccine. Measured with immunoSEQ multiplex PCR; TCRdb has only the in-frame clones, and not every one. Here the sample spans more than 95,000 clones, 85% to 90% being singletons. This sample comprised peripheral blood, obtained 28 days after the second AZD1222 dose. These receptors came from an adult who received the AZD1222 COVID-19 vaccine. Each CDR3 is given without its conserved first and last residue. A D gene is named only where the DNA matches it firmly.

v_gene	j_gene	d_gene	CDR3aa
TRBV6-5	TRBJ2-7	NA	ASSQGGSSYEQY
TRBV9	TRBJ2-5	NA	ASSVLGDHGETQY
TRBV27	TRBJ2-7	NA	ASSSSTLQY
TRBV7-9	TRBJ1-2	TRBD1	ASSLDRDRGQGYT
TRBV30	TRBJ1-5	NA	AWSERINQPQH
TRBV19	TRBJ1-1	NA	ASSVQSAGNTEAF
TRBV11-2	TRBJ2-7	TRBD2	ASVGGRDYEQY
TRBV3-1/TRBV3-2	TRBJ1-5	NA	ASSPVFPIFGHQPQH
TRBV11-3	TRBJ2-1	TRBD2	ASSLRTSGSYNEQF
TRBV29-1	TRBJ2-5	NA	SVGIGLSKTQY
TRBV29-1	TRBJ2-7	NA	SVPSLDSVEQY
TRBV3-1/TRBV3-2	TRBJ1-6	TRBD1	ASSSQGAQNSPLH
TRBV19	TRBJ1-4	NA	ASRSVGQGEKLF
TRBV18	TRBJ1-2	TRBD1	ASSQGVEGYT
TRBV6-1	TRBJ1-6	NA	ASSEKPTGGSPLH
TRBV6-4	TRBJ1-2	NA	ASSDYPGAGGYT
TRBV5-5	TRBJ2-3	NA	ASSLGGSPTDTQY